This T cell receptor beta chain was sequenced in a study of blood T cell repertoires in COVID-19. Original handling: From reference gene primer amplification, estimates of nucleated cell counts were derived. Profiling relied on immunoSEQ multiplex PCR, and the TCRdb table lists in-frame clones only, not all of them. V and J calls and clone size are given by that table; D and trimming were obtained from the DNA. The sample contains roughly 80,000 clones, 78% of which appear only once. A note on this clone: One end of the junction varies from germline; a read error may be responsible.

Germline CDR1 and CDR2: ENHRY and SYGVKD. The CDR3 extends over 13 amino acids. The TCR sequence derives from a human donor in a cohort sampled during active COVID-19. The sample taken for sequencing was peripheral blood. The rearrangement links TRBV10-3 to TRBJ2-1; a weak D match, TRBD2 (6 bases). DNA of the CDR3: TGTGCCATCAGATGGGACTCCAACAATGAGCAGTTCTTC. It codes for CAIRWDSNNEQFF.